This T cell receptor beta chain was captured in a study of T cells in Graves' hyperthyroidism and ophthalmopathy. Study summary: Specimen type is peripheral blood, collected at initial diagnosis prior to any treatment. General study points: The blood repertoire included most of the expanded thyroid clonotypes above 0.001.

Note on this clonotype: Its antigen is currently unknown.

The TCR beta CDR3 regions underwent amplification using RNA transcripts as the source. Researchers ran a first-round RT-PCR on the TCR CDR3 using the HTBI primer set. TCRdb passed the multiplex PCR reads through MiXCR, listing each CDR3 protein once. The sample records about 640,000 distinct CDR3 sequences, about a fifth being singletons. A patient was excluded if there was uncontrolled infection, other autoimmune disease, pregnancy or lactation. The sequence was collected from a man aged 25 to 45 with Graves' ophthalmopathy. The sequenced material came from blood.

The CDR3 protein is CASSVARVSDTQYF. CDR3 sequence (DNA): TGTGCCAGCAGCGTAGCCAGGGTTTCGGATACGCAGTATTTT. V is TRBV9 and J is TRBJ2-3; D might be TRBD1 (5 bases). With 0 bases removed from V and 6 bases from J, the gap between germline ends came to 11 bases. The CDR3 length is 14 residues. The germline V gene encodes CDR1 SGDLS and CDR2 YYNGEE.